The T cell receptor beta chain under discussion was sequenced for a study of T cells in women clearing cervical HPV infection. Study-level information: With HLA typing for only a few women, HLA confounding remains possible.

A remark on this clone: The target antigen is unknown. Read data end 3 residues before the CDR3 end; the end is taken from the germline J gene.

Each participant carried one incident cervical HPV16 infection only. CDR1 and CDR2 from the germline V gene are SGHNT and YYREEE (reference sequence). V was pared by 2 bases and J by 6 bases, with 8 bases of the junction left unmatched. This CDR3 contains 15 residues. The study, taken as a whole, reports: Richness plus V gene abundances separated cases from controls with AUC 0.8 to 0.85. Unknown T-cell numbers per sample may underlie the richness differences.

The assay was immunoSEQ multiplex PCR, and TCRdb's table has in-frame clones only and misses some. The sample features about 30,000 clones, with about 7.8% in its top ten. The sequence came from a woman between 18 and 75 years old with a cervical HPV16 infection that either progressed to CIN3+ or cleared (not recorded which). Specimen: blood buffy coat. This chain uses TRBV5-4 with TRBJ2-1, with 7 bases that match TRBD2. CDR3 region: CASSLSGGTRNEQFF. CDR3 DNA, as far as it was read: TGTGCCAGCAGCTTATCCGGGGGGACGCGCAATGAG. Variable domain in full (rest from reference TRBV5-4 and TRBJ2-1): ETGVTQSPTHLIKTRGQQVTLRCSSQSGHNTVSWYQQALGQGPQFIFQYYREEENGRGNFPPRFSGLQFPNYSSELNVNALELDDSALYLCASSLSGGTRNEQFFGPGTRLTVL.